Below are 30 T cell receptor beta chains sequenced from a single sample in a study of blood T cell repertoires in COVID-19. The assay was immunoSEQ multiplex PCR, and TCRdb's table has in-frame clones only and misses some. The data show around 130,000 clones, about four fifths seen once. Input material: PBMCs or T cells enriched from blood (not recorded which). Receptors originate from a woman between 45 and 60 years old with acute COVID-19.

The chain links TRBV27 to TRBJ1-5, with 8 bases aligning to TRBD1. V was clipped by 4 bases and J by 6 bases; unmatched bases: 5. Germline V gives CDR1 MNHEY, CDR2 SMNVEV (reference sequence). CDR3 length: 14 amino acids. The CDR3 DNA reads TGTGCCAGCAGTTCTGGACAGGGTATTCAGCCCCAGCATTTT. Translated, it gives CASSSGQGIQPQHF.

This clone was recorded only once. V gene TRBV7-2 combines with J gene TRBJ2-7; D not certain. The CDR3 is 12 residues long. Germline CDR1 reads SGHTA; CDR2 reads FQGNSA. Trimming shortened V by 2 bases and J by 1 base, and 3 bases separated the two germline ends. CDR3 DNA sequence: TGTGCCAGCAGCTTACAGTCCTACGAGCAGTACTTC. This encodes CASSLQSYEQYF.

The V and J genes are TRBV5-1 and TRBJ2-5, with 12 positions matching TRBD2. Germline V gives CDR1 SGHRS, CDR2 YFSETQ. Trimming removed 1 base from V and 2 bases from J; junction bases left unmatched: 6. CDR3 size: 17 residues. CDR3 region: CASSLMLAGGPQETQYF. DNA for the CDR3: TGCGCCAGCAGCTTGATGCTAGCGGGAGGGCCACAAGAGACCCAGTACTTC.

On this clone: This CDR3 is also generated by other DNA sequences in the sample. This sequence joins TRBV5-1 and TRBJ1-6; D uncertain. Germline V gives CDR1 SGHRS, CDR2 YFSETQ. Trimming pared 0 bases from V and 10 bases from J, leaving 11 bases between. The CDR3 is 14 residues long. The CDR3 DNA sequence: TGCGCCAGCAGCTTGGGTCAGGCAGTCTCACCCCTCCACTTT. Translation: CASSLGQAVSPLHF.

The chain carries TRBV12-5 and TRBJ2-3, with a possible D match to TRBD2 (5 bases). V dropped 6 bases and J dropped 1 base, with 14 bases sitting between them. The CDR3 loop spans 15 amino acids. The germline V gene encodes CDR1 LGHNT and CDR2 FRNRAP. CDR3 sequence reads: CASGLGSAGTDTQYF. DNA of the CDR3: TGTGCTAGTGGGCTAGGCTCAGCGGGCACAGATACGCAGTATTTT.

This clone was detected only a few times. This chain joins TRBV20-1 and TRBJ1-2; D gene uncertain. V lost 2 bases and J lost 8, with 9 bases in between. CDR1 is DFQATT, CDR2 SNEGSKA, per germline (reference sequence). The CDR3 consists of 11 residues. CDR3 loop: CSARLNEGYTF. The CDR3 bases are TGCAGTGCTAGATTAAACGAGGGCTACACCTTC.

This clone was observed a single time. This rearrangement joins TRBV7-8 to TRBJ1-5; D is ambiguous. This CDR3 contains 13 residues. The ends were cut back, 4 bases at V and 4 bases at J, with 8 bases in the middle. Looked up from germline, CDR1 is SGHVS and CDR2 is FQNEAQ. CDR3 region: CASSSGRNQPQHF. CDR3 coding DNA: TGTGCCAGCAGCTCCGGGAGGAATCAGCCCCAGCATTTT.

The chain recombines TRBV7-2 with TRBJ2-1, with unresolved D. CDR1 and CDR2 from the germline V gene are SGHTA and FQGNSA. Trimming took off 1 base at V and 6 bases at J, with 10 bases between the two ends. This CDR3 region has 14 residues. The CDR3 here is CASSLVSPLNEQFF. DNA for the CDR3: TGTGCCAGCAGCTTAGTCTCCCCTCTCAATGAGCAGTTCTTC.

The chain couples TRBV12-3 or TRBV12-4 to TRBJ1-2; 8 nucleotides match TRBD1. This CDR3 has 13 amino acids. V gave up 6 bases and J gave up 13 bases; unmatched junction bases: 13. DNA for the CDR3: TGTGCCAGCAGCTTACCCGCGACAGGGGTTCTCACCTTC. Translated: CASSLPATGVLTF.

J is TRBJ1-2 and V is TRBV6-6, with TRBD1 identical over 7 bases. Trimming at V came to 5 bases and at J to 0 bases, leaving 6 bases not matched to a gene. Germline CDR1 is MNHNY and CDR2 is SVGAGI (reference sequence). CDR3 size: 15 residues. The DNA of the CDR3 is TGTGCCAGCAGTCAACAGGGGATAGCTAACTATGGCTACACCTTC. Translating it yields CASSQQGIANYGYTF.

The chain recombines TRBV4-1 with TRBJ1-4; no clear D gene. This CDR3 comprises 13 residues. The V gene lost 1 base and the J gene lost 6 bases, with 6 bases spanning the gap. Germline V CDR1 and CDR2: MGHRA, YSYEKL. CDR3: CASSQVVYEKLFF. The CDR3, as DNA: TGCGCCAGCAGCCAAGTTGTATATGAAAAACTGTTTTTT.

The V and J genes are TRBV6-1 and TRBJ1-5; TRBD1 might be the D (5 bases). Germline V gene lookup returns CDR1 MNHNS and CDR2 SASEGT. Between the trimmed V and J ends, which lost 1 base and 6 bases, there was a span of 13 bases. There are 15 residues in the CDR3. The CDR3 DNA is TGTGCCAGCAGTGAAGGATGGCAGGGCGGTCAGCCCCAGCATTTT. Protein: CASSEGWQGGQPQHF.

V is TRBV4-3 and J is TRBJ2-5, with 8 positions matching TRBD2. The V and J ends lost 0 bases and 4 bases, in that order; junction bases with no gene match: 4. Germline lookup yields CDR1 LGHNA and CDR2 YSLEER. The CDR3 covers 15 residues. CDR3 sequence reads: CASSQDGTRGETQYF. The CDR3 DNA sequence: TGCGCCAGCAGCCAAGATGGGACTAGAGGAGAGACCCAGTACTTC.

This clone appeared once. The CDR3 bases are TGTGCCAGCAGCCCGTCAGGACTAGCCTCCTACGAGCAGTACTTC. The encoded protein is CASSPSGLASYEQYF. The chain has TRBV7-6 and TRBJ2-7, with TRBD2 matching over 8 bases. This CDR3 comprises 15 residues. Germline CDR1 is SGHVS and CDR2 is FNYEAQ. The J segment lost 0 bases and the V segment lost 5 bases, leaving 6 bases of the junction unmatched.

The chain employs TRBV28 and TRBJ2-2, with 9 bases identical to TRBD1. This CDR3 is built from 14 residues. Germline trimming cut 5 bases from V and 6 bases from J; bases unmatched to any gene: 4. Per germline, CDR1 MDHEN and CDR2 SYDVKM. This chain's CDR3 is CASSPWTGAGELFF. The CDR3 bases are TGTGCCAGCAGTCCTTGGACAGGGGCCGGGGAGCTGTTTTTT.

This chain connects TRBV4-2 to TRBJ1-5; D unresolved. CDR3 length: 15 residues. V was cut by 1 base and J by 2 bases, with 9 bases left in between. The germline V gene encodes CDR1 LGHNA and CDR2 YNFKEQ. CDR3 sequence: CASSQGSGGNQPQHF. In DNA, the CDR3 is TGTGCCAGCAGCCAAGGGTCGGGTGGCAATCAGCCCCAGCATTTT.

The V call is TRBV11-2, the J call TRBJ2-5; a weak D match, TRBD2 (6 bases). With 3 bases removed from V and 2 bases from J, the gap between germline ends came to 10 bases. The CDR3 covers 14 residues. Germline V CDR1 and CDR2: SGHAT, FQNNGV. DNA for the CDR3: TGTGCCAGCAGCTTTGTAGCGGTTCAAGAGACCCAGTACTTC. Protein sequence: CASSFVAVQETQYF.

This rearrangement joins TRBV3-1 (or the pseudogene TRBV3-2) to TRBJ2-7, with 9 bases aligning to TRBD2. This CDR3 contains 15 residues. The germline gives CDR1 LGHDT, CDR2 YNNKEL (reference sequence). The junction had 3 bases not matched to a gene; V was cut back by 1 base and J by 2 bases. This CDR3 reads CASSQGLADPYEQYF. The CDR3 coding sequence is TGTGCCAGCAGCCAAGGACTAGCGGATCCCTACGAGCAGTACTTC.

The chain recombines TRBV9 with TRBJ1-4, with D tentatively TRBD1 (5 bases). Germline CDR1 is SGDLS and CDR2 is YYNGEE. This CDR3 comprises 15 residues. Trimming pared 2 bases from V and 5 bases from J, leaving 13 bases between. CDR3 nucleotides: TGTGCCAGCAGCGTTATGGGGCACCAGAATGAAAAACTGTTTTTT. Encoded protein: CASSVMGHQNEKLFF.

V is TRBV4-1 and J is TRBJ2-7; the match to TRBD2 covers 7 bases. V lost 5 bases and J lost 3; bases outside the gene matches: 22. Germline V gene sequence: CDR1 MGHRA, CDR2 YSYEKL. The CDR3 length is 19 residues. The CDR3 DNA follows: TGCGCCAGCAGCTACCACAGTGGGGTCGGAGCGGGATCGGTCTACGAGCAGTACTTC. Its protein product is CASSYHSGVGAGSVYEQYF.

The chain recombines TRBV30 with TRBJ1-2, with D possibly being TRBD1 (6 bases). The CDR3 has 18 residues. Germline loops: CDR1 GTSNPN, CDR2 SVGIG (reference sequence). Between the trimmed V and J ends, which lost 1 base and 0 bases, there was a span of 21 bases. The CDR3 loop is CAWSAERGGLVANYGYTF. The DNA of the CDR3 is TGTGCCTGGAGTGCCGAGAGGGGGGGGCTGGTAGCTAACTATGGCTACACCTTC.

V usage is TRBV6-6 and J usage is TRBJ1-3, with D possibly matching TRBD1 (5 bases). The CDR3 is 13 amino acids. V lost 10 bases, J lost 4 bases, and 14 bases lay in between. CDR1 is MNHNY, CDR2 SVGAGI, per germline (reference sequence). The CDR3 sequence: CAIHDSPGNTIYF. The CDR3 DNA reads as TGTGCCATCCACGACAGCCCCGGAAACACCATATATTTT.

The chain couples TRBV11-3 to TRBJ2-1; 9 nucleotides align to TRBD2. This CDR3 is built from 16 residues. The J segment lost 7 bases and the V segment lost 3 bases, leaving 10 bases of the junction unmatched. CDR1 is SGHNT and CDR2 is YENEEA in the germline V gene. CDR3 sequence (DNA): TGTGCCAGCAGCTTCAATCCGGGACTAGCTCAGAATGAGCAGTTCTTC. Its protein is CASSFNPGLAQNEQFF.

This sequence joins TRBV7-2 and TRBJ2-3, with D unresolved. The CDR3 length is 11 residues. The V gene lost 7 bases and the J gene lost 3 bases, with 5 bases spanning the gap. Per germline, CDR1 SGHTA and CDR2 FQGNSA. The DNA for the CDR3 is TGTGCCAGCACCCAAACAGATACGCAGTATTTT. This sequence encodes CASTQTDTQYF.

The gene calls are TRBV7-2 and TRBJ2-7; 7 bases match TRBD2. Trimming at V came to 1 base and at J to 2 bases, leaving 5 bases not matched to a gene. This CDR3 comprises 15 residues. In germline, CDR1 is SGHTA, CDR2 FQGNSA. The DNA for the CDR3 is TGTGCCAGCAGCTTAGAGGGAGGGGACGCCTACGAGCAGTACTTC. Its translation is CASSLEGGDAYEQYF.

The CDR3 DNA reads TGCGCCAGCAGTGAGGACTGGGGCACCGGCGGCATGAACACTGAAGCTTTCTTT. It is translated as CASSEDWGTGGMNTEAFF. The chain carries TRBV10-2 and TRBJ1-1; the D gene is possibly TRBD1 (5 bases). The ends were cut back, 2 bases at V and 0 bases at J, with 19 bases in the middle. This CDR3 comprises 18 residues. CDR1 is WSHSY and CDR2 is SAAADI in the germline V gene.

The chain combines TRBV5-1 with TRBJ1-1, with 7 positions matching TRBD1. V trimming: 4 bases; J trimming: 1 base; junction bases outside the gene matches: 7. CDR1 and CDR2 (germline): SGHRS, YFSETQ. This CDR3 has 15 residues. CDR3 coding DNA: TGCGCCAGCAGCATGATCGGGACAGAGAACACTGAAGCTTTCTTT. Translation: CASSMIGTENTEAFF. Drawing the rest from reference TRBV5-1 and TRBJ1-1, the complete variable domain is KAGVTQTPRYLIKTRGQQVTLSCSPISGHRSVSWYQQTPGQGLQFLFEYFSETQRNKGNFPGRFSGRQFSNSRSEMNVSTLELGDSALYLCASSMIGTENTEAFFGQGTRLTVV.

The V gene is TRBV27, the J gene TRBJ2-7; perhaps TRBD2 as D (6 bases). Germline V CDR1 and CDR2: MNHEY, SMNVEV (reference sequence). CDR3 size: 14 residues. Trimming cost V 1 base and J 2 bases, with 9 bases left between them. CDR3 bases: TGTGCCAGCAGTTTATTCGGGACTGCCTACGAGCAGTACTTC. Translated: CASSLFGTAYEQYF.

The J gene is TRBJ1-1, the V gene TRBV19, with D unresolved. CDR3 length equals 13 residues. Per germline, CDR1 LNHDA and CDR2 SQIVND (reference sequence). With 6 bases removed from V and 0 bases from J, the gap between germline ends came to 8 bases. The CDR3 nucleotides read TGTGCCAGTAGCGATACTATGAACACTGAAGCTTTCTTT. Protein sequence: CASSDTMNTEAFF.

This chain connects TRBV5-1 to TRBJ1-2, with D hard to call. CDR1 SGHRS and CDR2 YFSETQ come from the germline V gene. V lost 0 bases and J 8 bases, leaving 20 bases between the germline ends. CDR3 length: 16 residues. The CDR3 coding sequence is TGCGCCAGCAGCTTGGTCCCCACGGGGATTGAATCCGGCTACACCTTC. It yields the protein CASSLVPTGIESGYTF.